This passage covers 11 T cell receptor beta chains from one sample sequenced in a study of graft-versus-host responses after intestinal transplantation (dated by TCRdb to the early 2020s). The time point label for this specimen denotes: cells obtained before transplantation from donor or recipient. Libraries were made using the immunoSEQ multiplex PCR assay. Drawn from immuneACCESS, this table holds only the in-frame rearrangements with V and J called that TCRdb kept. Clones are partly lost; checked studies trace under half to an unresolved V gene and leave the rest unexplained. In all, the sample holds 8,500 to 11,000 clones, and approximately 31% of those were seen once. The ten biggest clones cover roughly 5% of the sample. The sample was alloreactive CD4+ T cells from a mixed lymphocyte reaction culture, taken before transplantation. Taken with the paper, the label for cell subset or site translates to: CFSE-low proliferating T cells sorted from approximately 6-day pre-transplant mixed lymphocyte reaction (GvH or HvG direction). Receptors were obtained from a human patient who was an organ donor for intestinal transplantation.

The chain has TRBV4-1 and TRBJ1-2, with D maybe TRBD1 (5 bases). Between the trimmed V and J ends, which lost 2 bases and 4 bases, there was a span of 17 bases. This CDR3 has 16 amino acids. Germline V CDR1 and CDR2: MGHRA, YSYEKL. The CDR3 reads CASSQPTDRLGYGYTF. The CDR3, as DNA: TGCGCCAGCAGCCAACCGACAGACAGACTTGGCTATGGCTACACCTTC.

The chain joins TRBV4-1 to TRBJ1-2; D might be TRBD1 (5 bases). In germline, CDR1 is MGHRA, CDR2 YSYEKL. This CDR3 region has 16 residues. V was trimmed by 4 bases and J by 5 bases, leaving 20 bases between them. CDR3 in amino acids: CASSRGREPQGYGYTF. The DNA for the CDR3 is TGCGCCAGCAGCCGGGGTCGGGAGCCGCAGGGTTATGGCTACACCTTC.

In its sample, this clone was seen a few times. The chain combines TRBV5-6 with TRBJ1-5; TRBD1 matches at 8 bases. Losses at the gene ends were 0 bases for V and 7 bases for J; bases not matched to a gene: 0. This CDR3 is 13 amino acids long. CDR1 and CDR2 from the germline V gene are SGHDT and YYEEEE. Here the CDR3 reads CASSLAGGQPQHF. The CDR3, as DNA: TGTGCCAGCAGCTTGGCAGGGGGCCAGCCCCAGCATTTT.

The chain recombines TRBV18 with TRBJ1-2; TRBD1 is a possible D gene (6 bases). This CDR3 region has 18 residues. Trimming took off 3 bases at V and 8 bases at J, with 28 bases between the two ends. Germline lookup yields CDR1 KGHSH and CDR2 LQKENI. CDR3 sequence (DNA): TGTGCCAGCTCACCGACCTTCATTACGGTAACAGGGCCGTACGGCTACACCTTC. Amino acids: CASSPTFITVTGPYGYTF.

The gene calls are TRBV7-9 and TRBJ2-5, with unresolved D. Per the germline V gene, CDR1 is SEHNR and CDR2 is FQNEAQ (reference sequence). Trimming took 4 bases from V and 2 from J, leaving 14 bases between them. CDR3 length: 15 residues. CDR3 in amino acids: CASSYPSAGQETQYF. Here the CDR3 DNA reads TGTGCCAGCAGCTACCCCTCGGCCGGGCAAGAGACCCAGTACTTC. Drawing the rest from reference TRBV7-9 and TRBJ2-5, the complete variable domain is DTGVSQNPRHKITKRGQNVTFRCDPISEHNRLYWYRQTLGQGPEFLTYFQNEAQLEKSRLLSDRFSAERPKGSFSTLEIQRTEQGDSAMYLCASSYPSAGQETQYFGPGTRLLVL.

This clone has only a few counts. The CDR3 region has the DNA TGTGCCAGCAGCCAAAGTACCGGGACGGCGACCTACGAGCAGTACTTC. This translates into CASSQSTGTATYEQYF. The J gene is TRBJ2-7, the V gene TRBV28; D possibly uses TRBD1 or TRBD2 (5 bases each). The CDR3 extends over 16 amino acids. Germline V gene sequence: CDR1 MDHEN, CDR2 SYDVKM. Between the trimmed V and J ends, which lost 6 bases and 2 bases, there was a span of 20 bases.

This clone was counted only a few times. The V and J genes are TRBV6-1 and TRBJ2-7; TRBD1 matches 10 bases. Germline lookup yields CDR1 MNHNS and CDR2 SASEGT. The CDR3 has 13 amino acids. The V segment lost 7 bases and the J segment 3 bases; nucleotides outside the gene matches: 3. The CDR3 sequence: CASKRTGGYEQYF. CDR3 nucleotide sequence: TGTGCCAGCAAACGGACAGGGGGCTACGAGCAGTACTTC.

A few counts support this clone. The rearrangement links TRBV11-1 to TRBJ2-3; a possible D gene is TRBD2 (6 bases). The CDR3 consists of 16 residues. Trimming took 6 bases from V and 4 from J, leaving 20 bases between them. Per the germline V gene, CDR1 is SGHAT and CDR2 is FQDESV (reference sequence). In DNA, the CDR3 is TGTGCCAGCAGTCTGAACACGGGGACTGTAGCAGATACGCAGTATTTT. Amino acids: CASSLNTGTVADTQYF.

The CDR3: CASSLTSGDTQYF. CDR3 coding DNA: TGTGCCAGCAGCTTGACTAGCGGAGATACGCAGTATTTT. This chain connects TRBV7-9 to TRBJ2-3; the match to TRBD2 covers 9 bases. From germline, CDR1 is SEHNR and CDR2 FQNEAQ (reference sequence). V shed 3 bases and J 5 bases; nucleotides not matched to a gene: 0. The CDR3 is 13 amino acids.

This clone is labeled as medium-sized (0.01 to 0.1%). This chain's CDR3 is CAISSGGQETQYF. Written as DNA, the CDR3 is TGTGCCATCAGTTCAGGGGGCCAAGAGACCCAGTACTTC. The chain is built from TRBV10-3 and TRBJ2-5, with 7 bases matching TRBD1. Germline CDR1 is ENHRY and CDR2 is SYGVKD. This CDR3 is built from 13 residues. V lost 5 bases to trimming and J lost 1 base; unmatched junction nucleotides: 1.

This clone was seen only a few times. This sequence joins TRBV10-3 and TRBJ2-5; 15 nucleotides align to TRBD2. The V segment lost 4 bases and the J segment 3 bases; nucleotides outside the gene matches: 0. Looked up from germline, CDR1 is ENHRY and CDR2 is SYGVKD. The CDR3 length is 15 residues. The CDR3 nucleotides read TGTGCCATCAGTGGGACTAGCGGGGGGGAAGAGACCCAGTACTTC. Amino acids: CAISGTSGGEETQYF.